These 14 T cell receptor beta chains were all obtained from the same sample, sequenced in a study of T cell repertoires in cytomegalovirus infection. TCRdb itself ran the reads through MiXCR, one entry per CDR3 protein. The sample carries some 700,000 distinct CDR3 sequences, roughly 36% recorded once. Source material: PBMCs. These receptors were taken from a human donor in good health (CMV status not recorded). Some clones in this sample may be carry-over from other donors' samples.

The chain carries TRBV27 and TRBJ1-2; D possibly corresponds to TRBD1 (5 bases). V shed 5 bases and J shed 6 bases, with 13 bases lying between them. Germline CDR1 MNHEY, CDR2 SMNVEV (reference sequence). The CDR3 is 13 amino acids. CDR3 sequence reads: CASSDLPRDGYTF. CDR3 in DNA: TGTGCCAGCAGTGACCTCCCCAGGGATGGCTACACCTTC.

This clonotype was observed a handful of times. V gene TRBV6-8 combines with J gene TRBJ1-4; possible D gene TRBD1, 5 bases. This CDR3 has 15 amino acids. Germline CDR1 and CDR2: MNHGY and SAAAGT. Trimming removed 0 bases from V and 7 bases from J, with 12 bases in between. The CDR3 DNA reads as TGTGCCAGCAGTTACTCGCAGACAGCTCTTGAAAAACTGTTTTTT. Protein product: CASSYSQTALEKLFF.

Ten or more counts support this clonotype. V usage is TRBV7-6 and J usage is TRBJ1-6; 7 bases are a match to TRBD1. This CDR3 has 18 residues. From germline, CDR1 is SGHVS and CDR2 FNYEAQ. Trimming at V came to 2 bases and at J to 5 bases, leaving 12 bases not matched to a gene. The CDR3 spells CASSLIGGPQGNNSPLHF. Here the CDR3 DNA reads TGTGCCAGCAGCTTAATAGGCGGGCCACAGGGGAATAATTCACCCCTCCACTTT.

The rearrangement links TRBV5-8 to TRBJ2-1; 8 bases line up with TRBD1. This CDR3 has 13 amino acids. CDR1 SGHTS and CDR2 YDEGEE come from the germline V gene. The V and J ends lost 3 bases and 7 bases, in that order; junction bases with no gene match: 3. DNA for the CDR3: TGTGCCAGCAGCTCGACAGGGGATAATGAGCAGTTCTTC. Its protein product is CASSSTGDNEQFF.

This clonotype was seen a handful of times. The chain employs TRBV12-3 or TRBV12-4 and TRBJ2-5; 13 bases map to TRBD2. This CDR3 is built from 18 residues. V shed 3 bases and J 6 bases; nucleotides not matched to a gene: 13. For the CDR3, the DNA is TGTGCCAGCAGTTTCGGGCTCGGGACTAGCGGGAACCCACAGACCCAGTACTTC. Translated, it gives CASSFGLGTSGNPQTQYF.

This clonotype has more than one count but fewer than ten. The V and J genes are TRBV18 and TRBJ2-7; TRBD1 matches 9 bases. CDR3 length equals 15 residues. V shed 4 bases, J shed 1 base, and the junction held 5 bases outside the gene matches. From germline, CDR1 is KGHSH and CDR2 LQKENI. The CDR3 is CASSRGGTGSYEQYF. For the CDR3, the DNA is TGTGCCAGCTCACGCGGCGGGACAGGGTCCTACGAGCAGTACTTC.

This clonotype was observed at least ten times. This chain uses TRBV7-2 with TRBJ2-1, with 10 positions matching TRBD2. This CDR3 comprises 18 residues. From germline, CDR1 is SGHTA and CDR2 FQGNSA. V trimming: 2 bases; J trimming: 0 bases; junction bases outside the gene matches: 7. The CDR3 coding sequence is TGTGCCAGCAGCTTACAAACTAGCGGGACGAGCTCCTACAATGAGCAGTTCTTC. This sequence encodes CASSLQTSGTSSYNEQFF.

The CDR3 here is CASSQCNGGANVLTF. As DNA, the CDR3 is TGCGCCAGCAGTCAATGTAACGGAGGGGCCAACGTCCTGACTTTC. This chain uses TRBV23-1 with TRBJ2-6; D not resolved. TRBV23-1 is assigned to the ORF class and has an uncertain function. This CDR3 region has 15 residues. V lost 1 base and J 4 bases, leaving 8 bases between the germline ends.

This clonotype was counted between two and nine times. CDR3 nucleotides: TGTGCCAGCAGTGAACGGGGACGGGATGAGCAGTTCTTC. Translating it yields CASSERGRDEQFF. The chain joins TRBV6-1 to TRBJ2-1; D may be TRBD1 or TRBD2 (5 bases each). V was shortened by 2 bases and J by 8 bases, with 10 bases between the two germline ends. The CDR3 runs to 13 residues. The germline V gene has CDR1 MNHNS and CDR2 SASEGT.

This clonotype was detected a few times. The chain recombines TRBV11-2 with TRBJ2-5; 7 positions agree with TRBD1. With V trimmed by 5 bases and J by 0 bases, 9 bases remained unmatched. CDR1 and CDR2 from the germline V gene are SGHAT and FQNNGV. The CDR3 is made up of 16 amino acids. The CDR3 DNA reads TGTGCCAGCAGCCAATGGGACAGTAACTACCAAGAGACCCAGTACTTC. This codes for CASSQWDSNYQETQYF.

This clonotype was recorded a few times. The genes are TRBV5-1 and TRBJ1-2; D possibly corresponds to TRBD1 (5 bases). V lost 1 base to trimming and J lost 0 bases, with 13 bases between them. The length of the CDR3 is 16 residues. Germline CDR1 is SGHRS and CDR2 is YFSETQ. The CDR3 DNA reads as TGCGCCAGCAGCTTGATTGGTCAGGGCACTAACTATGGCTACACCTTC. The encoded protein is CASSLIGQGTNYGYTF.

V gene TRBV12-3 or TRBV12-4 combines with J gene TRBJ2-7, with 9 bases lining up with TRBD1. The J segment lost 5 bases and the V segment lost 3 bases, leaving 8 bases of the junction unmatched. CDR3 length: 15 residues. Here the CDR3 reads CASSFMTGGRDEQYF. The CDR3 nucleotides read TGTGCCAGCAGTTTTATGACAGGGGGTAGGGACGAGCAGTACTTC.

A remark on this clonotype: A much larger clone is a single base away; this may be a read error. The J gene is TRBJ2-4, the V gene TRBV6-8; D gene uncertain. Germline values: CDR1 MNHGY, CDR2 SAAAGT. The CDR3 is 17 amino acids. CDR3 region: CTSSHGLGWLAKNIQYF. CDR3 DNA: TGTACCAGCAGCCACGGGTTGGGGTGGTTAGCCAAAAACATTCAGTACTTC.

J is TRBJ2-7 and V is TRBV6-8; 7 bases agree with TRBD2. The V segment lost 6 bases and the J segment 3 bases; nucleotides outside the gene matches: 8. This CDR3 comprises 14 residues. CDR1 MNHGY and CDR2 SAAAGT come from the germline V gene. CDR3 nucleotides: TGTGCCAGCAGGACCTTGGGGGACTACTACGAGCAGTACTTC. Its protein product is CASRTLGDYYEQYF.